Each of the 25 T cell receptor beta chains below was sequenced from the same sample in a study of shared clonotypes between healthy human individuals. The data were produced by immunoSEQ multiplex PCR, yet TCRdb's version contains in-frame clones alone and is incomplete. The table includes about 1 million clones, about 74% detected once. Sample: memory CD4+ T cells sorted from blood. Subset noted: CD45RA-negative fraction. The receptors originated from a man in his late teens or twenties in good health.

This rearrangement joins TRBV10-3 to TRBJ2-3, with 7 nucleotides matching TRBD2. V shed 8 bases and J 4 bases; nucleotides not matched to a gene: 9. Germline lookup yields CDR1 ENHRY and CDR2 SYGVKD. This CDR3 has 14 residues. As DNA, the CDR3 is TGTGCCATCGAGGCGGGAGCATCCTCAGATACGCAGTATTTT. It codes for CAIEAGASSDTQYF.

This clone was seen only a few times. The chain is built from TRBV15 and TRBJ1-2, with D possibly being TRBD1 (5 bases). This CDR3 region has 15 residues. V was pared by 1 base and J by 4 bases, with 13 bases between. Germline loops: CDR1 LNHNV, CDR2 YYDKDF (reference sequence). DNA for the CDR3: TGTGCCACCAGCAGAGGAGGGGTTCTGGGCTATGGCTACACCTTC. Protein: CATSRGGVLGYGYTF.

The DNA for the CDR3 is TGTGCCAGCAGTGAAGCGCTCATGGCTAGCACAGATACGCAGTATTTT. Translated, it gives CASSEALMASTDTQYF. The gene calls are TRBV6-1 and TRBJ2-3; D gene unclear. The CDR3 spans 16 residues. Germline V gives CDR1 MNHNS, CDR2 SASEGT. Trimming stripped 0 bases from V and 0 bases from J, with 10 bases between.

DNA of the CDR3: TGTGCCAGCTCACCGGGACGGGATAATTCACCCCTCCACTTT. Translated, it gives CASSPGRDNSPLHF. The rearrangement links TRBV18 to TRBJ1-6; the D gene is possibly TRBD1 (5 bases). V gave up 3 bases and J gave up 5 bases, with 8 bases separating them. The CDR3 spans 14 residues. Germline V lookup: CDR1 KGHSH, CDR2 LQKENI.

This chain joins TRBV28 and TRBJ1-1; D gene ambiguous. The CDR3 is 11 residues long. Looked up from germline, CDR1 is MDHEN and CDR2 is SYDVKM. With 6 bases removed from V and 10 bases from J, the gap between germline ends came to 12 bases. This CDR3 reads CASSSFTGAFF. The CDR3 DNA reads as TGTGCCAGCAGCTCCTTTACGGGAGCTTTCTTT.

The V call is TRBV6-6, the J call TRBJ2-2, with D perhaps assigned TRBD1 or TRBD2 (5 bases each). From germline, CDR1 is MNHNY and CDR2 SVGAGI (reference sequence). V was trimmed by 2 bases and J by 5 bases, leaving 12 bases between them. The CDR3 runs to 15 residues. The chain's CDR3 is CASSYGTGTTGELFF. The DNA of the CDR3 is TGTGCCAGCAGTTACGGTACGGGGACGACCGGGGAGCTGTTTTTT.

For the CDR3, the DNA is TGTGCCAGCAGTCCCTTGGGGGGGGGAAATTCACCCCTCCACTTT. Its translation: CASSPLGGGNSPLHF. V and J are TRBV28 and TRBJ1-6; D is possibly TRBD1 (5 bases). Deletions cut 5 bases from V and 7 bases from J, with 15 bases between. The CDR3 loop spans 15 amino acids. The germline V gene has CDR1 MDHEN and CDR2 SYDVKM.

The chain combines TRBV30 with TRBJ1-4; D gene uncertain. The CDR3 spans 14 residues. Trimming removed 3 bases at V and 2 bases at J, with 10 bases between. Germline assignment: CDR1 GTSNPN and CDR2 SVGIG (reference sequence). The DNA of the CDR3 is TGTGCCTGGAGCCCCTTTACGACTAATGAAAAACTGTTTTTT. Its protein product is CAWSPFTTNEKLFF.

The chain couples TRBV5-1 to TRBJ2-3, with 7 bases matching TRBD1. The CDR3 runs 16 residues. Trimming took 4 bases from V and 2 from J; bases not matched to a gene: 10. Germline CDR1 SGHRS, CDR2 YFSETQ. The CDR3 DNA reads TGCGCCAGCAGCGCGACCGGGACAGCCTTCACAGATACGCAGTATTTT. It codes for CASSATGTAFTDTQYF.

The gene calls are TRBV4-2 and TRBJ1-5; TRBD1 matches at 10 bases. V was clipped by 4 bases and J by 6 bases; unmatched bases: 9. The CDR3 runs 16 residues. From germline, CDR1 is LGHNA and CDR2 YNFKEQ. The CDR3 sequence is CASSRGTGVGGQPQHF. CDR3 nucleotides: TGTGCCAGCAGCCGAGGGACAGGGGTGGGGGGTCAGCCCCAGCATTTT.

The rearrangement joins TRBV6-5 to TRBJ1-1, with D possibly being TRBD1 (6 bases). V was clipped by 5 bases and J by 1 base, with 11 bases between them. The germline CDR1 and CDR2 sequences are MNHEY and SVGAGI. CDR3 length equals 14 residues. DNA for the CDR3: TGTGCCAGCAGTCCTTCGACAGGGAACACTGAAGCTTTCTTT. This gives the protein CASSPSTGNTEAFF.

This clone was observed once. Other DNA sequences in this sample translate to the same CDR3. The CDR3 protein is CASSLEGVETQYF. In DNA, the CDR3 is TGTGCCAGCAGCTTAGAGGGGGTAGAGACCCAGTACTTC. V is TRBV11-2 and J is TRBJ2-5; D may be TRBD1 or TRBD2 (5 bases each). Germline loops: CDR1 SGHAT, CDR2 FQNNGV. V was shortened by 0 bases and J by 4 bases, with 6 bases between the two germline ends. CDR3 size: 13 residues.

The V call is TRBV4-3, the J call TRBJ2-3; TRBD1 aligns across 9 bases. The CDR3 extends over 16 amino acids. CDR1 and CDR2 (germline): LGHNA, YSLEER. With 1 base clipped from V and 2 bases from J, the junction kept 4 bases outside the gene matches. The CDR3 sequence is CASSQGDRVLTDTQYF. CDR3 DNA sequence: TGCGCCAGCAGCCAAGGGGACAGGGTCCTCACAGATACGCAGTATTTT.

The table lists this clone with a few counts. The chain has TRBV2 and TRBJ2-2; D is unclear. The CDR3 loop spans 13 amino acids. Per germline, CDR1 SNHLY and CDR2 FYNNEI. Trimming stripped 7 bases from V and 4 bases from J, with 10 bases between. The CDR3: CASMWASTGELFF. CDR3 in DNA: TGTGCCAGCATGTGGGCGAGCACCGGGGAGCTGTTTTTT.

CDR3: CAWSVRGTGVNEQFF. In DNA, the CDR3 is TGTGCCTGGAGTGTACGCGGGACAGGTGTGAATGAGCAGTTCTTC. The V gene is TRBV30, the J gene TRBJ2-1; 8 nucleotides align to TRBD1. The CDR3 runs 15 residues. Trimming cost V 0 bases and J 7 bases; bases outside gene matches: 8. Germline values: CDR1 GTSNPN, CDR2 SVGIG (reference sequence).

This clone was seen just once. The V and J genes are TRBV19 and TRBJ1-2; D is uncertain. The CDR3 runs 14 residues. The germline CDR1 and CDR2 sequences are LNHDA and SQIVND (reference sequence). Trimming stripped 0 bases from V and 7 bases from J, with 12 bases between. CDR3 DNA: TGTGCCAGTAGTATAGATCCCAATCGGAGTGGCTACACCTTC. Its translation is CASSIDPNRSGYTF.

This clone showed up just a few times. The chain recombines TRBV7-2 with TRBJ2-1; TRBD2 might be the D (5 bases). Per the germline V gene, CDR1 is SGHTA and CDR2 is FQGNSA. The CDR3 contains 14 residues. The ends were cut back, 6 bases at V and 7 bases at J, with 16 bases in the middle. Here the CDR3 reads CASSSGPTSNEQFF. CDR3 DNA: TGTGCCAGCAGTTCCGGGCCCACTAGTAATGAGCAGTTCTTC. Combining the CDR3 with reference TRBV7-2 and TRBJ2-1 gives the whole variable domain GAGVSQSPSNKVTEKGKDVELRCDPISGHTALYWYRQSLGQGLEFLIYFQGNSAPDKSGLPSDRFSAERTGGSVSTLTIQRTQQEDSAVYLCASSSGPTSNEQFFGPGTRLTVL.

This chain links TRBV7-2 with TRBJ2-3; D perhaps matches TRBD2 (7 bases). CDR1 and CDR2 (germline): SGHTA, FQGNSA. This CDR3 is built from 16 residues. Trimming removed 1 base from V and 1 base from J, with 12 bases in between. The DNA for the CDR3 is TGTGCCAGCAGCTTAGGGGGGGCGGGAGGCACAGATACGCAGTATTTT. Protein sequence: CASSLGGAGGTDTQYF. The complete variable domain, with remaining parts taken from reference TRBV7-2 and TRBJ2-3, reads GAGVSQSPSNKVTEKGKDVELRCDPISGHTALYWYRQSLGQGLEFLIYFQGNSAPDKSGLPSDRFSAERTGGSVSTLTIQRTQQEDSAVYLCASSLGGAGGTDTQYFGPGTRLTVL.

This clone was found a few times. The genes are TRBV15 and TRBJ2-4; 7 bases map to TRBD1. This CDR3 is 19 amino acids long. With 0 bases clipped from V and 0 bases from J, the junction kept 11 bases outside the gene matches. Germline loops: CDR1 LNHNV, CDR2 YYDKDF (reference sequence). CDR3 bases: TGTGCCACCAGCAGAGATTTCTTGGGGGACAGTATAGCCAAAAACATTCAGTACTTC. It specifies CATSRDFLGDSIAKNIQYF.

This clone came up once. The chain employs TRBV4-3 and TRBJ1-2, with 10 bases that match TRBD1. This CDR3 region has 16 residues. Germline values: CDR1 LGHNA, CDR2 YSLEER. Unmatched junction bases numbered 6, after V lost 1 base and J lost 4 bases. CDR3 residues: CASSQVTGGGGYGYTF. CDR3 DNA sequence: TGCGCCAGCAGCCAAGTGACAGGGGGCGGAGGCTATGGCTACACCTTC.

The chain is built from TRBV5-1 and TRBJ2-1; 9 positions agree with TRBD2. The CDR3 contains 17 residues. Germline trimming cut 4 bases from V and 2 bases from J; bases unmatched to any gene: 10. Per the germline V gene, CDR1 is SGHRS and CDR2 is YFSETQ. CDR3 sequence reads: CASSGFTSGFAYNEQFF. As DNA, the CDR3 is TGCGCCAGCAGCGGGTTTACTAGCGGGTTTGCCTACAATGAGCAGTTCTTC.

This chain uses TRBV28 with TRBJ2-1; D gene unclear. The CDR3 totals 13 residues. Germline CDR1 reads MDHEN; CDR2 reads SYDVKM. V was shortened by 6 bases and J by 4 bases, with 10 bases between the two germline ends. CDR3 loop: CASRGYLYNEQFF. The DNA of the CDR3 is TGTGCCAGCAGAGGGTACCTATACAATGAGCAGTTCTTC.

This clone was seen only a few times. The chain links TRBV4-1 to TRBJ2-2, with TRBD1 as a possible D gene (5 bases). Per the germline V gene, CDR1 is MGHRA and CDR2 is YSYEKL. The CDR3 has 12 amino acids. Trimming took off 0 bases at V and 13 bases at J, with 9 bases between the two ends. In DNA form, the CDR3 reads TGCGCCAGCAGCCAAGACCCCCAGGGGCTGTTTTTT. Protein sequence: CASSQDPQGLFF.

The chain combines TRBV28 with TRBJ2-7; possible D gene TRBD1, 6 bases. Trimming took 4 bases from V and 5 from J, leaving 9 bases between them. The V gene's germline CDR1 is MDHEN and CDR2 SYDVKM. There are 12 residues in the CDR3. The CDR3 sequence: CASSSDRNEQYF. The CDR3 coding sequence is TGTGCCAGCAGTTCCGACAGGAACGAGCAGTACTTC.

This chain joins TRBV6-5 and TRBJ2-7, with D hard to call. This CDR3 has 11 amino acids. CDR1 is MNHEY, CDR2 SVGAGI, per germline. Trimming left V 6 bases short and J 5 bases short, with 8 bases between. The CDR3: CASSPFDEQYF. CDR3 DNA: TGTGCCAGCAGCCCTTTCGACGAGCAGTACTTC.